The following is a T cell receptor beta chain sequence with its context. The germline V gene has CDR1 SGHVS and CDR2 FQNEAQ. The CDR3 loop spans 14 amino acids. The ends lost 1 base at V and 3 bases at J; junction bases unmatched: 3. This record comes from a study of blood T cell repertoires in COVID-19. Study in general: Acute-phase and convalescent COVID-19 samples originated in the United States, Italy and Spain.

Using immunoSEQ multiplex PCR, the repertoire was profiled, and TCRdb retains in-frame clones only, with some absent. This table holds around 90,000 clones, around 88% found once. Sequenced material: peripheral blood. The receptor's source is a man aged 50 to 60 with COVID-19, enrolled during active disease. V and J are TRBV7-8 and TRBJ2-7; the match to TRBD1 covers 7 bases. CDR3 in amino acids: CASSLVAGGYEQYF. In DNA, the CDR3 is TGTGCCAGCAGCTTAGTGGCAGGGGGCTACGAGCAGTACTTC.